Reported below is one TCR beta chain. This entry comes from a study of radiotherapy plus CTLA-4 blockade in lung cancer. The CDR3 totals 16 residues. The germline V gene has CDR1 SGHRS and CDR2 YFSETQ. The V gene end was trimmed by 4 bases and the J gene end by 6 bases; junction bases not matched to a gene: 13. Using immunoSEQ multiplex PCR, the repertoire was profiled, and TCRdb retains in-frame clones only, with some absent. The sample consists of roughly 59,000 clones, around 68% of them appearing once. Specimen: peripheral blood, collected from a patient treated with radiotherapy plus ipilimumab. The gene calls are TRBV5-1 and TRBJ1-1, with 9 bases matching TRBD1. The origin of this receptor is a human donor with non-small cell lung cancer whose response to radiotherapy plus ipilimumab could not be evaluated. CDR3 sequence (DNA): TGCGCCAGCAGCCTGCAAACAGGGGGCAATTCCGCTGAAGCTTTCTTT. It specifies CASSLQTGGNSAEAFF.